This T cell receptor (beta chain) was profiled in a study of OX40 agonist ivuxolimab in advanced cancers. With regard to the full study: Ivuxolimab was an agonistic, fully human IgG2 monoclonal antibody directed against OX40 (CD134), a costimulatory receptor. Intravenous ivuxolimab was administered to patients every 2 weeks at six dose levels: 0.01, 0.1, 0.3, 1.5, 3 and 10 mg/kg. Of the approximately 53 patients in dose escalation, around 19 had hepatocellular carcinoma, some 15 had melanoma, 9 had renal cell carcinoma and 9 had head and neck cancer. In the dose-escalation cohort, roughly 80% of patients were male, and the mean age was about 55 years, with a range of about 23 to 90. Prior anti-PD-1, anti-PD-L1 or anti-CTLA-4 therapy was permitted, and checkpoint inhibitors had been received by about 36% of dose-escalation patients. Partial responses occurred in three dose-escalation patients, of whom one had hepatocellular carcinoma and two had cutaneous melanoma. Peripheral TCRbeta sequencing was intended to test whether TCR sequence diversity was altered and clonal T-cell expansion was caused by ivuxolimab. The monotherapy dose-escalation portion (N ≈ 50 patients) of the phase I ivuxolimab trial is reported in the paper.

Patients with autoimmune disease history or receiving systemic immunosuppression were excluded from the trial. Peripheral blood for TCR sequencing was drawn from every dose cohort at baseline, at cycle 4 day 1 and at cycle 7 day 1. Samples were obtained from an open-label, multicenter, first-in-human phase I dose-escalation trial of ivuxolimab. Adults with locally advanced or metastatic head and neck squamous cell, hepatocellular, melanoma or renal cell carcinoma were enrolled in the trial. Before TCR sequencing, CD4+ and CD8+ T cells were separately sorted from peripheral blood. Study-wide findings and limitations: After ivuxolimab, CD8+ T cells had more expanded clones than CD4+ T cells on average. In the 0.1-3.0 mg/kg groups, partial responders had among the lowest normalized peripheral clonal expansion, particularly in CD8+ T cells. Low levels of normalized T-cell clonal expansion were also seen in some patients who did not respond. At doses of 0.1 to 3.0 mg/kg, clonal expansion of both CD4+ and CD8+ blood T cells was observed from baseline to week 6. Antigen specificity was not determined for the clonally expanded peripheral T cells.

For sequencing of the TCRbeta CDR3 region, genomic DNA was extracted from the sorted cells. TCRbeta CDR3 regions were sequenced using the immunoSEQ Assay. In TCRdb, the immuneACCESS table is reduced to in-frame sequences with V and J assigned. These tables do not hold every clone; where another copy was compared, an unresolved V gene accounts for under half, and the others remain unexplained. This sample holds 35,000 or so clones; 82% were observed only once. The ten biggest clones cover about 1.7% of the sample. Comments on this clone: The target of this receptor is not known. No much larger clone exists at a distance of one base, and base qualities are not known.

Sequenced material: CD4+ or CD8+ T cells sorted from blood, taken in a trial of the OX40 agonist ivuxolimab. The source of this sequence is an adult with an advanced solid tumor such as melanoma, head and neck, liver or kidney cancer.

The CDR3 protein sequence reads: CASAREYISPLHF. Here is the DNA: TGTGCCAGCGCGCGGGAATACATCTCACCCCTCCACTTT. The sequence links TRBV19 to TRBJ1-6; no D gene is confidently identified. Looking up the germline V gene (reference sequence) yields CDR1 LNHDA and CDR2 SQIVND. Reading from cysteine to phenylalanine, the CDR3 counts 13 amino acids. Only CDR3 DNA is held: 39 bases, read in frame from base 1. Trimming costs V 9 bases and J 10 bases, and their ends lie 16 bases apart.